This T cell receptor beta chain was recorded in a study of shared clonotypes between healthy human individuals. Study conclusions and caveats: Although depth was large, rarefaction showed that sequencing of the sorted subsets was incomplete. Investigators expected sequencing depth to affect clonotype sharing among donors.

With respect to this clone: Its cognate antigen is unknown.

Data came from immunoSEQ multiplex PCR; TCRdb stores just in-frame clones and leaves some out. In the table there are about 700,000 clones, less than 85% of which are singletons. The donors were adults (healthy and HIV-negative) with no recent acute infections or vaccinations. The sequenced material came from memory CD4+ T cells sorted from blood. Subset: CD45RA-negative fraction. This receptor was obtained from a woman between 25 and 40 years old in good health.

CDR3 bases: TGTGCCAGCAGTCTGAACCTAGCGGTAGATACGCAGTATTTT. Translation gives CASSLNLAVDTQYF. The rearrangement joins TRBV28 to TRBJ2-3, with 7 nucleotides matching TRBD2. The CDR3 is 14 residues long. J lost 5 bases, V lost 5 bases, and 7 bases had no gene match. The germline CDR1 and CDR2 sequences are MDHEN and SYDVKM.